A selection of T cell receptor beta chains follows, all from one sample in a study of T cell changes during pregnancy in multiple sclerosis. Produced via immunoSEQ multiplex PCR; TCRdb's table is partial and in-frame only. The sample carries about 30,000 clones, around 88% recorded once. Here the sequenced sample was CD4+ T cells from peripheral blood mononuclear cells, taken in the first trimester of pregnancy. Receptors were obtained from a female donor in good health, enrolled as a control in a pregnancy study. CDR3s include the opening cysteine and the closing phenylalanine or tryptophan. The D gene is left open where the match is weak. Clone size is stated in some rows and not others, as once, few, many or a class when expanded.

CDR3nt: TGTGCCAGTAGTGGGGCTAGCGGGGTTCTCAATGAGCAGTTCTTC
CDR3aa: CASSGASGVLNEQFF
d_gene: TRBD2
v_gene: TRBV19
abundance: -
j_gene: TRBJ2-1

CDR3nt: TGTGCCAGTAGTATAAGTCCGGGACAGGGTTTCGGCGGCAATCAGCCCCAGCATTTT
CDR3aa: CASSISPGQGFGGNQPQHF
d_gene: TRBD1
v_gene: TRBV19
abundance: -
j_gene: TRBJ1-5

CDR3nt: TGTGCCAGCAGCCCTAGGAGAGACAATGAGCAGTTCTTC
CDR3aa: CASSPRRDNEQFF
d_gene: -
v_gene: TRBV4-2
abundance: few
j_gene: TRBJ2-1

CDR3nt: TGCGCCAGCAGTCCCCAAGGAGGGCCCGGGGCCCAGCATTTT
CDR3aa: CASSPQGGPGAQHF
d_gene: -
v_gene: TRBV10-2
abundance: -
j_gene: TRBJ1-5

CDR3nt: TGCGCCAGCAGCACAGATTACAGGGGACGTCAGCCCCAGCATTTT
CDR3aa: CASSTDYRGRQPQHF
d_gene: TRBD1
v_gene: TRBV4-3
abundance: -
j_gene: TRBJ1-5

CDR3nt: TGTGCCAGCTCACCACCGACAGGGTGGACCGGGGAGCTGTTTTTT
CDR3aa: CASSPPTGWTGELFF
d_gene: TRBD1
v_gene: TRBV18
abundance: -
j_gene: TRBJ2-2

CDR3nt: TGTGCCAGCTCGACAGGGACGAGACAGCCCCAGCATTTT
CDR3aa: CASSTGTRQPQHF
d_gene: TRBD1
v_gene: TRBV18
abundance: few
j_gene: TRBJ1-5

CDR3nt: TGTGCCAGCAGCTTACATTCCTCCTATAATTCACCCCTCCACTTT
CDR3aa: CASSLHSSYNSPLHF
d_gene: -
v_gene: TRBV7-2
abundance: -
j_gene: TRBJ1-6

CDR3nt: TGCGCCAGCAGCCAAGATCTTCAAGCGGGAGGTTTAACCGGGGAGCTGTTTTTT
CDR3aa: CASSQDLQAGGLTGELFF
d_gene: TRBD2
v_gene: TRBV4-3
abundance: -
j_gene: TRBJ2-2

CDR3nt: TGTGCCAGCAGCTCTAGAGCGGGACCCACAGATACGCAGTATTTT
CDR3aa: CASSSRAGPTDTQYF
d_gene: TRBD2
v_gene: TRBV5-4
abundance: once
j_gene: TRBJ2-3

CDR3nt: TGTGCCAGCAGCGCACAAGGACAGGGAAGGAATGAGCAGTTCTTC
CDR3aa: CASSAQGQGRNEQFF
d_gene: TRBD1
v_gene: TRBV5-5
abundance: once
j_gene: TRBJ2-1

CDR3nt: TGTGCCAGCAGGAGCTCCTCCTACGAGCAGTACTTC
CDR3aa: CASRSSSYEQYF
d_gene: -
v_gene: TRBV6-5
abundance: -
j_gene: TRBJ2-7

CDR3nt: TGTGCCAGCAGCCTCCTAGGGGGCTTCCCCGGGGAGCTGTTTTTT
CDR3aa: CASSLLGGFPGELFF
d_gene: TRBD1
v_gene: TRBV7-2
abundance: -
j_gene: TRBJ2-2

CDR3nt: TGTGCCAGCAGTGAAGCGACTAGCGGCTCCTACGAGCAGTACTTC
CDR3aa: CASSEATSGSYEQYF
d_gene: TRBD2
v_gene: TRBV6-1
abundance: -
j_gene: TRBJ2-7

CDR3nt: TGTGCCTGGAGCCGCGTCCTAATGGATACGCAGTATTTT
CDR3aa: CAWSRVLMDTQYF
d_gene: -
v_gene: TRBV30
abundance: once
j_gene: TRBJ2-3

CDR3nt: TGTGCCAGCAGCGTAGTTGACGCGGGGGGAGGAAACACCATATATTTT
CDR3aa: CASSVVDAGGGNTIYF
d_gene: -
v_gene: TRBV9
abundance: -
j_gene: TRBJ1-3

CDR3nt: TGTGCCACCAGCAGGGACAGGGGACCCTACGAGCAGTACTTC
CDR3aa: CATSRDRGPYEQYF
d_gene: TRBD1
v_gene: TRBV15
abundance: -
j_gene: TRBJ2-7

CDR3nt: TGTGCCAGCAGCTCTCGCCAGCCGACTAGCGGGAGGAGGAATGAGCAGTTCTTC
CDR3aa: CASSSRQPTSGRRNEQFF
d_gene: TRBD2
v_gene: TRBV9
abundance: -
j_gene: TRBJ2-1

CDR3nt: TGTGCCAGCAGCCCGCAGGGGGGAGTGGGTGGCTACACCTTC
CDR3aa: CASSPQGGVGGYTF
d_gene: TRBD1
v_gene: TRBV7-9
abundance: -
j_gene: TRBJ1-2

CDR3nt: TGTGCCAGCAGTATTAGCGGGAGCACAGATACGCAGTATTTT
CDR3aa: CASSISGSTDTQYF
d_gene: TRBD2
v_gene: TRBV6-4
abundance: -
j_gene: TRBJ2-3

CDR3nt: TGTGCCAGCAGTGTATCTCTAGCTGAGGAGCAGTACTTC
CDR3aa: CASSVSLAEEQYF
d_gene: -
v_gene: TRBV2
abundance: -
j_gene: TRBJ2-7

CDR3nt: TGTGCCAGCAGCTGGGAGGGGCTAGCGACAATGTCCGGGGAGCTGTTTTTT
CDR3aa: CASSWEGLATMSGELFF
d_gene: TRBD2
v_gene: TRBV7-9
abundance: -
j_gene: TRBJ2-2

CDR3nt: TGTGCCAGCAGCTCGGACAGGGGGCTCACTAATGAAAAACTGTTTTTT
CDR3aa: CASSSDRGLTNEKLFF
d_gene: TRBD1
v_gene: TRBV5-4
abundance: -
j_gene: TRBJ1-4

CDR3nt: TGTGCCAGCAGTGGGACAGGGGGCTGGACTGAAGCTTTCTTT
CDR3aa: CASSGTGGWTEAFF
d_gene: TRBD1
v_gene: TRBV6-1
abundance: -
j_gene: TRBJ1-1

CDR3nt: TGTGCCAGCAGCACTCCGGGACAGGGGGCTTACGAGCAGTACTTC
CDR3aa: CASSTPGQGAYEQYF
d_gene: TRBD1
v_gene: TRBV5-4
abundance: once
j_gene: TRBJ2-7

CDR3nt: TGCGCCAGCAGCCAAGAGAGCAATTGGGATACGCAGTATTTT
CDR3aa: CASSQESNWDTQYF
d_gene: -
v_gene: TRBV4-3
abundance: -
j_gene: TRBJ2-3

CDR3nt: TGTGCCAGCAGTGAGGCAAGCTCCTACGAGCAGTACTTC
CDR3aa: CASSEASSYEQYF
d_gene: -
v_gene: TRBV6-1
abundance: -
j_gene: TRBJ2-7

CDR3nt: TGTGCCAGCAGGCTGACAGGGTCGTCTGGCTACACCTTC
CDR3aa: CASRLTGSSGYTF
d_gene: TRBD1
v_gene: TRBV27
abundance: -
j_gene: TRBJ1-2

CDR3nt: TGTGCCAGCAGCTTACCAGACAGGGTAGTAGGGGAAAAACTGTTTTTT
CDR3aa: CASSLPDRVVGEKLFF
d_gene: TRBD1
v_gene: TRBV11-2
abundance: -
j_gene: TRBJ1-4

CDR3nt: TGTGCCAGCAGGGGACAGGGGGCGGGTAGCAATCAGCCCCAGCATTTT
CDR3aa: CASRGQGAGSNQPQHF
d_gene: TRBD1
v_gene: TRBV2
abundance: -
j_gene: TRBJ1-5

CDR3nt: TGCAGCACACGGACGGGGGTTAAGAACTATGGCTACACCTTC
CDR3aa: CSTRTGVKNYGYTF
d_gene: -
v_gene: TRBV29-1
abundance: -
j_gene: TRBJ1-2

CDR3nt: TGCGCCAGCAGCTCCCTTAGGTCAGGGAGCGGGCCAGACAATGAGCAGTTCTTC
CDR3aa: CASSSLRSGSGPDNEQFF
d_gene: -
v_gene: TRBV5-1
abundance: -
j_gene: TRBJ2-1

CDR3nt: TGTGCCATCAGTGAAGGTCGACAGGGGGCGTTTGGCTACACCTTC
CDR3aa: CAISEGRQGAFGYTF
d_gene: TRBD1
v_gene: TRBV10-3
abundance: -
j_gene: TRBJ1-2

CDR3nt: TGCGCCAGCAGCTTGGGCCCTAGCGGGGGCCAAGAGACCCAGTACTTC
CDR3aa: CASSLGPSGGQETQYF
d_gene: TRBD2
v_gene: TRBV5-1
abundance: once
j_gene: TRBJ2-5

CDR3nt: TGTGCCAGCAGATCTCCCGGGACAGAATACCGGGAGCAGTACTTC
CDR3aa: CASRSPGTEYREQYF
d_gene: TRBD1
v_gene: TRBV27
abundance: -
j_gene: TRBJ2-7

CDR3nt: TGTGCCAGCAGTGGACAAATCTATGGCTACACCTTC
CDR3aa: CASSGQIYGYTF
d_gene: -
v_gene: TRBV28
abundance: -
j_gene: TRBJ1-2

CDR3nt: TGTGCCAGCAGTTTCGGTTTCAGTGGAGGAATGAATGAGCAGTTCTTC
CDR3aa: CASSFGFSGGMNEQFF
d_gene: -
v_gene: TRBV28
abundance: -
j_gene: TRBJ2-1

CDR3nt: TGTGCCAGCAGCTTTACCAGCGGGAGGGGCCAAGAGACCCAGTACTTC
CDR3aa: CASSFTSGRGQETQYF
d_gene: TRBD2
v_gene: TRBV5-4
abundance: -
j_gene: TRBJ2-5

CDR3nt: TGCGCCAGCAGCTTTACGCTTACTCGGGCTGGGGCCAACGTCCTGACTTTC
CDR3aa: CASSFTLTRAGANVLTF
d_gene: -
v_gene: TRBV5-1
abundance: -
j_gene: TRBJ2-6

CDR3nt: TGCGCCAGCAGCCAAGATCTGTCCGGGGAGCTGTTTTTT
CDR3aa: CASSQDLSGELFF
d_gene: -
v_gene: TRBV4-1
abundance: few
j_gene: TRBJ2-2

CDR3nt: TGTGCCAGCGCCGCCTACAGGGACTCTGGAAACACCATATATTTT
CDR3aa: CASAAYRDSGNTIYF
d_gene: -
v_gene: TRBV6-1
abundance: -
j_gene: TRBJ1-3

CDR3nt: TGCGCCAGCCGATTCCAGGGCGGGGGGGCGAAAGAGACCCAGTACTTC
CDR3aa: CASRFQGGGAKETQYF
d_gene: TRBD2
v_gene: TRBV4-1
abundance: -
j_gene: TRBJ2-5

CDR3nt: TGTGCCAGCAGCTTAGCCCGACAGGGACCCATTGCTAACTATGGCTACACCTTC
CDR3aa: CASSLARQGPIANYGYTF
d_gene: TRBD1
v_gene: TRBV7-9
abundance: few
j_gene: TRBJ1-2

CDR3nt: TGTGCCAGCAGGGGGGACTATCGGGATGAGCAGTTCTTC
CDR3aa: CASRGDYRDEQFF
d_gene: TRBD2
v_gene: TRBV2
abundance: -
j_gene: TRBJ2-1

CDR3nt: TGTGCCAGCTTGGGGGGACTTAATCAGCCCCAGCATTTT
CDR3aa: CASLGGLNQPQHF
d_gene: -
v_gene: TRBV2
abundance: -
j_gene: TRBJ1-5

CDR3nt: TGCGCCAGCAGCTGGGTTACGGGGGGTTCCAAAAACATTCAGTACTTC
CDR3aa: CASSWVTGGSKNIQYF
d_gene: TRBD2
v_gene: TRBV5-1
abundance: once
j_gene: TRBJ2-4

CDR3nt: TGTGCCAGCAGCGAGTTACAGGGGACAAACTATGGCTACACCTTC
CDR3aa: CASSELQGTNYGYTF
d_gene: TRBD1
v_gene: TRBV7-2
abundance: -
j_gene: TRBJ1-2

CDR3nt: TGTGCCAGCAGCGTAGGACTAGCGGGGGGGACAGATACGCAGTATTTT
CDR3aa: CASSVGLAGGTDTQYF
d_gene: TRBD2
v_gene: TRBV9
abundance: -
j_gene: TRBJ2-3